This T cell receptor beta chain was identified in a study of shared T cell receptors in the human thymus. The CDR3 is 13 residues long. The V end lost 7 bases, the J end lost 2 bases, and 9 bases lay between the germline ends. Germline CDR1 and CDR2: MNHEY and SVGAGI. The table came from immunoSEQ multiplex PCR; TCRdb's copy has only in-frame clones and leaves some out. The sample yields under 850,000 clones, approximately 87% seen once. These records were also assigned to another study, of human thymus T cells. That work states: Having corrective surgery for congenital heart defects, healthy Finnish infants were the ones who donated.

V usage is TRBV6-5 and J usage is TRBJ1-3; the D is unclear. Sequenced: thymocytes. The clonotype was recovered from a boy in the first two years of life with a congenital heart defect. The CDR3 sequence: CASTGGTGNTIYF. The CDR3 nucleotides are TGTGCCAGCACCGGAGGTACTGGAAACACCATATATTTT.